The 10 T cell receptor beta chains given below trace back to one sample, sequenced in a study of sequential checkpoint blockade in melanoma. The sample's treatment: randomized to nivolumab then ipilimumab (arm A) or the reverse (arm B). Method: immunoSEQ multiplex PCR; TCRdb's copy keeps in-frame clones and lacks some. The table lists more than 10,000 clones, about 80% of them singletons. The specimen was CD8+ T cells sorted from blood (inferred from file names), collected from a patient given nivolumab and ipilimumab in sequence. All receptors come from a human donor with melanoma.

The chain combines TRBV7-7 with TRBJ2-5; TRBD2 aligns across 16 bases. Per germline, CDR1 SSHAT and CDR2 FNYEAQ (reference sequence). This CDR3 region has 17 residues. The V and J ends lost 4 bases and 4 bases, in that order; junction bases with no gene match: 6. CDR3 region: CASSSGLAGGPGETQYF. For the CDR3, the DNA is TGTGCCAGCAGCTCGGGACTAGCGGGAGGGCCCGGAGAGACCCAGTACTTC.

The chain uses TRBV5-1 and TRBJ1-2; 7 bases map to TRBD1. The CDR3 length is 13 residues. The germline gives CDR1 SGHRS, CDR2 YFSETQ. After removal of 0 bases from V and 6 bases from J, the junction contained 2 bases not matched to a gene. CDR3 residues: CASSLAGGDGYTF. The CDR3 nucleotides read TGCGCCAGCAGCTTGGCAGGGGGAGATGGCTACACCTTC.

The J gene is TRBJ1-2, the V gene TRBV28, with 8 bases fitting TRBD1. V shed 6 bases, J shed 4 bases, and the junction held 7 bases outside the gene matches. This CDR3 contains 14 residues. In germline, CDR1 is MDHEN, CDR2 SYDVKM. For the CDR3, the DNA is TGTGCCAGCAGCATCGAGACAGGGGTCTATGGCTACACCTTC. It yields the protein CASSIETGVYGYTF.

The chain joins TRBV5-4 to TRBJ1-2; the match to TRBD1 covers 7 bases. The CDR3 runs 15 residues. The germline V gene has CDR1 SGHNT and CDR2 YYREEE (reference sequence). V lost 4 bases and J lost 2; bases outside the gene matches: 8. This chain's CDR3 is CASSPGGRGNYGYTF. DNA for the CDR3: TGTGCCAGCAGCCCAGGCGGCAGGGGGAACTATGGCTACACCTTC.

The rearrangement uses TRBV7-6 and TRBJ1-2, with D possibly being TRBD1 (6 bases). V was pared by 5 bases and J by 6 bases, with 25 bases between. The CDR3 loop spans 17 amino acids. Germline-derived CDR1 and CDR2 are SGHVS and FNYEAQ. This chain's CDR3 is CASSPVGGQGTKDGYTF. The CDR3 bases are TGTGCCAGCAGCCCCGTTGGGGGCCAGGGTACCAAAGATGGCTACACCTTC. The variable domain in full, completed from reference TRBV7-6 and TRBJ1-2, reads GAGVSQSPRYKVTKRGQDVALRCDPISGHVSLYWYRQALGQGPEFLTYFNYEAQQDKSGLPNDRFSAERPEGSISTLTIQRTEQRDSAMYRCASSPVGGQGTKDGYTFGSGTRLTVV.

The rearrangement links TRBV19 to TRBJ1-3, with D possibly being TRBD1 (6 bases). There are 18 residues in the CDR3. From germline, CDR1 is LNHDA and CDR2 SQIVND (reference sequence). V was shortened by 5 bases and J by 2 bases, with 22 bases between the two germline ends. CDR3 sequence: CASSLHYRVTAAGNTIYF. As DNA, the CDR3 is TGTGCCAGTAGTCTTCACTACAGGGTGACGGCCGCTGGAAACACCATATATTTT.

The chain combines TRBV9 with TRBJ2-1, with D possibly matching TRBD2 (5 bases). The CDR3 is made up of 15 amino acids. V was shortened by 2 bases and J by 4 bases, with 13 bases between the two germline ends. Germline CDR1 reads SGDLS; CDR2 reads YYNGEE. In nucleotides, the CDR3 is TGTGCCAGCAGCGTCTCCGGACTGGAATACAATGAGCAGTTCTTC. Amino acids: CASSVSGLEYNEQFF.

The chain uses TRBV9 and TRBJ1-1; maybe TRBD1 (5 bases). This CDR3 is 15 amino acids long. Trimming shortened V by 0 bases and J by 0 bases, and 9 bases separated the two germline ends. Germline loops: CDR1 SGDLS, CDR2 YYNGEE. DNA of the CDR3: TGTGCCAGCAGCGTAGGGGGGGGAGTGAACACTGAAGCTTTCTTT. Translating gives CASSVGGGVNTEAFF.

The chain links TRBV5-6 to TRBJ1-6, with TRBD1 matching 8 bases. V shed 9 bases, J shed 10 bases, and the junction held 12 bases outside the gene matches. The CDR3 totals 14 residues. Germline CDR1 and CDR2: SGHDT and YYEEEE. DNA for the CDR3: TGTGCCACACCGATGGGACAGGTTCAGTCACCCCTCCACTTT. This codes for CATPMGQVQSPLHF.

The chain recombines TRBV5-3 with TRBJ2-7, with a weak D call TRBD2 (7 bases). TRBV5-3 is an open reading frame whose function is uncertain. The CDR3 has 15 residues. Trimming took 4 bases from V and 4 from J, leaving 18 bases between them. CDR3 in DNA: TGTGCCAGAAGCGGGGCCGCGGGGGCGGTATACGAGCAGTACTTC. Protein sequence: CARSGAAGAVYEQYF.